This T cell receptor beta chain was recorded in a study of T-cell reconstitution after alpha-beta-depleted transplantation in children. As it was prepared, the TCRbeta library received unique molecular identifiers. Each CDR3 protein is one row after TCRdb ran MiXCR on the PCR reads. Among around 250,000 distinct CDR3 sequences listed, 9.9% were seen once. The input for sequencing was PBMCs from the stem cell graft donor, taken from the stem cell graft. The clonotype comes from a human donor who donated a stem cell graft to a child with SCID.

The chain's CDR3 is CASRTGRRTDTQYF. The CDR3 coding sequence is TGTGCCAGCAGGACCGGGCGACGCACAGATACGCAGTATTTT. The J gene is TRBJ2-3, the V gene TRBV12-3 or TRBV12-4; D is undetermined. This CDR3 has 14 residues. The V end lost 6 bases, the J end lost 1 base, and 11 bases lay between the germline ends.